The 4 T cell receptor beta chains listed next were all sequenced from one sample in a study of T cells in Graves' hyperthyroidism and ophthalmopathy. Using RNA transcripts as the source, TCR beta CDR3 regions were amplified. Carried out on the TCR CDR3, a first-round RT-PCR used the HTBI primer set. TCRdb reanalysed the multiplex PCR reads using MiXCR and keeps one entry per CDR3 protein. The sample holds more than 450,000 distinct CDR3 sequences, just under 20% seen once. Material: blood. The source of these receptors is a man between 40 and 49 years old with Graves' ophthalmopathy.

For this clonotype: Just one base apart from a much larger clone, this may be a read error. The rearrangement joins TRBV7-2 to TRBJ2-1; 7 bases agree with TRBD2. This CDR3 has 13 residues. Germline V gene data show CDR1 as SGHTA and CDR2 as FQGNSA. The CDR3 DNA reads TGTGTCAGCATCCGATTAGCGGGTAATGAGCAGTTCTTC. This gives the protein CVSIRLAGNEQFF.

V is TRBV13 and J is TRBJ2-5, with 12 bases aligning to TRBD2. V trimming: 5 bases; J trimming: 3 bases; junction bases outside the gene matches: 4. Germline CDR1 PRHDT, CDR2 FYEKMQ (reference sequence). The CDR3 length is 15 residues. The CDR3 loop is CASSRRLAGEETQYF. The CDR3 nucleotides are TGTGCCAGCAGCCGCCGACTAGCGGGAGAAGAGACCCAGTACTTC.

This clonotype was picked up many times. The chain has TRBV11-2 and TRBJ2-7; D remains ambiguous. This CDR3 contains 12 residues. Germline CDR1 is SGHAT and CDR2 is FQNNGV. Deletions cut 0 bases from V and 5 bases from J, with 5 bases between. The CDR3 nucleotides are TGTGCCAGCAGCTTAGACGTCCACGAGCAGTACTTC. Protein: CASSLDVHEQYF.

The chain combines TRBV25-1 with TRBJ2-1, with 7 bases identical to TRBD2. The ends lost 6 bases at V and 4 bases at J; junction bases unmatched: 3. The CDR3 has 13 amino acids. Germline CDR1 reads MGHDK; CDR2 reads SYGVNS. CDR3 DNA sequence: TGTGCCAGCAGAAGCGGGGATTACAATGAGCAGTTCTTC. This codes for CASRSGDYNEQFF.